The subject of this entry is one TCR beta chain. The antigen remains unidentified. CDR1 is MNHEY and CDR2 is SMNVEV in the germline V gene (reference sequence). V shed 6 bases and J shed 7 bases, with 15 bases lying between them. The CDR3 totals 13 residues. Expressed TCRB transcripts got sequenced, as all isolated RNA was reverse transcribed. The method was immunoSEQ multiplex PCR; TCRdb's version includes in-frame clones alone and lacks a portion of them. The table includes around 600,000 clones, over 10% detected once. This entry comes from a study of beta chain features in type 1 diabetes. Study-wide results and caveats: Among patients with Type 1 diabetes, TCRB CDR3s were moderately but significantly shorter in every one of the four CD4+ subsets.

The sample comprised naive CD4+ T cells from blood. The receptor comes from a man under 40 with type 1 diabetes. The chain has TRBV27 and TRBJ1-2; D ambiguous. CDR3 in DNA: TGTGCCAGCAGCTTCGGGCGCGGAAGTGGCTACACCTTC. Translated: CASSFGRGSGYTF.